This paragraph covers one T cell receptor beta chain sequence. Its antigen is not identified. This sample is part of a study of CD4 T cells in relation to SARS-CoV-2 and coronaviruses. J lost 3 bases, V lost 7 bases, and 10 bases had no gene match. Looked up from germline, CDR1 is MNHEY and CDR2 is SVGAGI. CDR3 length equals 15 residues. The assay was immunoSEQ multiplex PCR, and TCRdb's table has in-frame clones only and misses some. The sample carries under 45,000 clones, 82% recorded once. The sequence was collected from an adult with COVID-19. The specimen sequenced was naive CD4+ T cells from PBMCs, cultured in vitro. Subset meaning: naive CD4+ T cells isolated by negative enrichment. The V and J genes are TRBV6-5 and TRBJ2-3; 7 bases fit TRBD1. The CDR3 region has the DNA TGTGCCAGCATTACGAGACAGGGAAGGACAGATACGCAGTATTTT. This sequence encodes CASITRQGRTDTQYF.